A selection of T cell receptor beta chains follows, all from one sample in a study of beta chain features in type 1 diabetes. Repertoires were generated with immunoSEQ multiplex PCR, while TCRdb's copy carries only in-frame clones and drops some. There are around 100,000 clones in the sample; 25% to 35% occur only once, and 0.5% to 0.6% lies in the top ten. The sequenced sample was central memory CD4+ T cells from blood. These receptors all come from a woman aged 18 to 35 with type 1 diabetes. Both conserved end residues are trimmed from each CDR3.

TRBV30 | AWARGHEQF
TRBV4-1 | ASSQDWYATSTDTQY
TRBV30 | AWGKGSSGNTIY
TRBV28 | ASSSPPAVRAGQKEQF
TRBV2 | ASSGSTPDTQY
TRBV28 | ASSRGIGGELF
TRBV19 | ASRGAAGGAEGYT
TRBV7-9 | ASSLAVGTGNNYGYT
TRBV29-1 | SVALRGTEAF
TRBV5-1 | ASSPGLAGINEQF
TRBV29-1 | SLKEGNTEAF
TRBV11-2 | ASSPDRGNTEAF
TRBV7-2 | ASSVSGQGYGYT
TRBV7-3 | ASSLKGPTSGSNEQF
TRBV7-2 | ASSSFTDTQY
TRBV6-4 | ASNPTDGVLAGYNEQF
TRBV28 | ASGDSISNYGYT
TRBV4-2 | ASSQELARAGELF
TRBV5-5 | ASSLEPPGTGAHEQF
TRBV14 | ASSQVLGLYNEQF
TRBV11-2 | ASSSGDRGSNEKLF
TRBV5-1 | ASSKGQGNTEAF
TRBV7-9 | ASSPDRVTTNEKLF
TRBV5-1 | ASSLGQGNYGYT
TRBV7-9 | ASSWTGTSPAYEQY
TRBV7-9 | ASTKSGEKLF
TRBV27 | ASSLFGTGVSLYGYT
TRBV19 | ASSGLVGEQF
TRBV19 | ASSINRFAGELF
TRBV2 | ASSGQRSGANVLT
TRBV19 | ASSSRLAGGTYEQY
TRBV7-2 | ASSPRTGIEAF
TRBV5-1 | ASSLDTPNTEAF
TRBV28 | ASSLRGTAANVLT
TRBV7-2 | ASSLDGSNQPQH
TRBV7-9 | ASSFSGRANYGYT
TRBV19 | AVRDYNEQF
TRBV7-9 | AGGSNYGYT
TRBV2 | ASRADRHNQPQH
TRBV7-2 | ASSFLGTEAF
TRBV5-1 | ASSPNSGRGTETQY
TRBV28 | ASSRGGLFEGNTIY
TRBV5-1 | ASSLIPAGGSYNEQF
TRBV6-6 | ASSGGATNEKLF
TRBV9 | ASSPRAGSPSYNEQF
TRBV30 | AWRGTYSGYT
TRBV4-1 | ASGNFPRGYNEQF
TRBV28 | ASSPGTTIYEQY
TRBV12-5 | ASGTLSGQASTDTQY
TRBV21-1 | ASSPSGRESPVEANTQY
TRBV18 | ASSPGGAQAMSYT
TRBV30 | AWSPWTRGGGANVLT
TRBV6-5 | ASTTGGGKNIQY